This T cell receptor (beta chain) was retrieved from a study of blood T cells in healthy people across ages. The V gene's germline CDR1 is SNHLY and CDR2 FYNNEI. V trimming: 9 bases; J trimming: 1 base; junction bases outside the gene matches: 5. The CDR3 loop spans 13 amino acids. Study-wide results and caveats: Among T cells, TCR beta diversity per million cells dropped roughly linearly as age rose. Versus aged donors, long-lived donors had higher diversity and more naive CD4+ cells.

Primers used in a second PCR of about 7 to 12 cycles were a sample-barcoded 5' primer and a J-beta primer mix. TCRdb passed the 5' RACE reads through MiXCR, listing each CDR3 protein once. Counted here are more than 1,400,000 distinct CDR3 sequences, 42% occurring once; the ten biggest clones make up 7.9%. Per-sample PBMC isolation yielded at least 6 million cells. Note on this clonotype: The antigen remains unidentified.

The sample was blood. The chain joins TRBV2 to TRBJ1-1; 7 bases align to TRBD1. This TCR was recovered from a woman between 18 and 30 years old in good health. The CDR3 spells CARGTDGNTEAFF. The CDR3 coding sequence is TGTGCCAGAGGGACAGACGGGAACACTGAAGCTTTCTTT.